What follows describes a single T cell receptor (beta chain). In the authors' methods: For nucleated cells, counts were estimated from reference gene primer amplification. TCRdb's copy holds only in-frame clones and misses some; the assay was immunoSEQ multiplex PCR. V and J calls and clone size are as listed in that table; D and trimming were resolved from the DNA. The sample lists roughly 150,000 clones, more than 75% occurring once. The V gene end was trimmed by 7 bases and the J gene end by 2 bases; junction bases not matched to a gene: 8. CDR3 length: 15 residues. Germline CDR1 and CDR2: MDHEN and SYDVKM. The data were taken from a study of blood T cell repertoires in COVID-19. Study context: Samples came from the United States, Italy and Spain, spanning acute and convalescent COVID-19. Sources were T cells, B-cell-depleted T cells, or PBMCs; the material itself was cDNA or gDNA.

This receptor was identified in a man aged 18 to 30 with acute or convalescent COVID-19. Input material: peripheral blood. The chain has TRBV28 and TRBJ2-7, with 10 bases aligning to TRBD1. CDR3 sequence reads: CASIPPGTGAYEQYF. The DNA of the CDR3 is TGTGCCAGCATTCCCCCCGGGACAGGGGCCTACGAGCAGTACTTC.